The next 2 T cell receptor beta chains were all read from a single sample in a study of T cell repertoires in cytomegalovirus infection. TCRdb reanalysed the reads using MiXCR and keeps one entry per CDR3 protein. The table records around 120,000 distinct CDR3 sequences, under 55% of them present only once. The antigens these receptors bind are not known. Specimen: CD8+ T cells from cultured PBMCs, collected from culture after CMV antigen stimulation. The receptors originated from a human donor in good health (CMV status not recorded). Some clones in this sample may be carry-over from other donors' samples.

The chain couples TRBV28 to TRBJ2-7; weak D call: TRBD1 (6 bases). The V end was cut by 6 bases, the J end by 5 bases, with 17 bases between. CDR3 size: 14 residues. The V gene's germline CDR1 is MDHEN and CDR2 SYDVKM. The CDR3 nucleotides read TGTGCCAGCAGCCCAGGGGCCGTCGACGACGAGCAGTACTTC. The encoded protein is CASSPGAVDDEQYF. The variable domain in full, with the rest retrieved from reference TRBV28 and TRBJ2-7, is DVKVTQSSRYLVKRTGEKVFLECVQDMDHENMFWYRQDPGLGLRLIYFSYDVKMKEKGDIPEGYSVSREKKERFSLILESASTNQTSMYLCASSPGAVDDEQYFGPGTRLTVT.

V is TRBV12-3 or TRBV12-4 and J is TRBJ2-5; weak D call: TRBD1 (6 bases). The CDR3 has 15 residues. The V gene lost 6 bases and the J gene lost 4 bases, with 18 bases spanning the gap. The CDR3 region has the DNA TGTGCCAGCAGCGCACCGGGACATGGACCAGAGACCCAGTACTTC. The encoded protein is CASSAPGHGPETQYF.